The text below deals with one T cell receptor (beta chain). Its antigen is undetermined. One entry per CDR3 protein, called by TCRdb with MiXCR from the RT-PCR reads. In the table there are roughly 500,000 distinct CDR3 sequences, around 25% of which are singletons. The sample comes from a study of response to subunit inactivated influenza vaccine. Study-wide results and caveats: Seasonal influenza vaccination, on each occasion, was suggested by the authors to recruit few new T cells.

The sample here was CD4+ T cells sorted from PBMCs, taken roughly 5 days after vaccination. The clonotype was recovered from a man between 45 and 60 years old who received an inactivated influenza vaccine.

CDR3 nucleotides: TGCGCCAGCAGCGCGGAGGGACAGAGCTATGGCTACACCTTC. Amino acids: CASSAEGQSYGYTF. The J gene is TRBJ1-2, the V gene TRBV5-1; 7 bases are a match to TRBD1. Losses at the gene ends were 4 bases for V and 4 bases for J; bases not matched to a gene: 7. The germline V gene has CDR1 SGHRS and CDR2 YFSETQ. The length of the CDR3 is 14 residues.